The 28 T cell receptor beta chains presented below share a single source sample, sequenced in a study of blood T cell repertoires in COVID-19. Sequencing was performed with immunoSEQ multiplex PCR; in TCRdb, only in-frame clones are kept and a portion is missing. The table records about 180,000 clones, nearly 80% of them present only once. The sample consisted of peripheral blood. Receptors originate from a woman in her seventies with acute or convalescent COVID-19.

Remarks on this clone: A clone one base away is much larger, so this may be a read error. The CDR3 spells CASSGLAVNTGELFF. In nucleotides, the CDR3 is TGTGCCAGCAGCGGACTAGCGGTGAACACCGGGGAGCTGTTTTTT. The chain recombines TRBV2 with TRBJ2-2; 10 bases are a match to TRBD2. CDR1 and CDR2 from the germline V gene are SNHLY and FYNNEI. After removal of 6 bases from V and 1 base from J, the junction contained 2 bases not matched to a gene. This CDR3 is 15 amino acids long.

V gene TRBV19 combines with J gene TRBJ2-5; 9 bases line up with TRBD2. Germline V gene lookup returns CDR1 LNHDA and CDR2 SQIVND (reference sequence). CDR3 length: 14 residues. V trimming: 4 bases; J trimming: 2 bases; junction bases outside the gene matches: 2. CDR3 in amino acids: CASSTSGVQETQYF. CDR3 DNA sequence: TGTGCCAGTAGTACTAGCGGGGTACAAGAGACCCAGTACTTC. The variable domain in full, with the rest retrieved from reference TRBV19 and TRBJ2-5, is DGGITQSPKYLFRKEGQNVTLSCEQNLNHDAMYWYRQDPGQGLRLIYYSQIVNDFQKGDIAEGYSVSREKKESFPLTVTSAQKNPTAFYLCASSTSGVQETQYFGPGTRLLVL.

The CDR3 region has the DNA TGCGCCAGCAGCTTGGCACACACAGATACGCAGTATTTT. It codes for CASSLAHTDTQYF. The chain has TRBV5-1 and TRBJ2-3; D remains unclear. Germline V gene lookup returns CDR1 SGHRS and CDR2 YFSETQ. The CDR3 sequence is 13 residues long. The V and J ends lost 0 bases and 2 bases respectively, with 4 bases between them.

This sequence joins TRBV7-9 and TRBJ2-1; 9 nucleotides agree with TRBD2. CDR3 size: 16 residues. Trimming at V came to 1 base and at J to 6 bases, leaving 7 bases not matched to a gene. The germline V gene encodes CDR1 SEHNR and CDR2 FQNEAQ (reference sequence). The CDR3 spells CASSLVGSGSANEQFF. CDR3 nucleotide sequence: TGTGCCAGCAGCTTAGTCGGTAGCGGGAGCGCCAATGAGCAGTTCTTC.

CDR3 sequence: CASSWTQGGAYGYTF. CDR3 DNA: TGTGCCAGCAGCTGGACCCAGGGGGGTGCGTATGGCTACACCTTC. The gene calls are TRBV5-6 and TRBJ1-2; the match to TRBD1 covers 7 bases. With 3 bases clipped from V and 5 bases from J, the junction kept 10 bases outside the gene matches. Germline V CDR1 and CDR2: SGHDT, YYEEEE. CDR3 size: 15 residues.

The rearrangement uses TRBV30 and TRBJ2-1, with 13 bases fitting TRBD2. CDR1 and CDR2 (germline): GTSNPN, SVGIG (reference sequence). This CDR3 spans 14 amino acids. V was clipped by 4 bases and J by 9 bases; unmatched bases: 6. CDR3 loop: CAWKGLAGPGEQFF. CDR3 in DNA: TGTGCCTGGAAGGGACTAGCGGGACCGGGTGAGCAGTTCTTC.

The CDR3 is CASSHGKGRDYNEQFF. The CDR3 coding sequence is TGCGCCAGCAGCCACGGGAAGGGAAGGGACTACAATGAGCAGTTCTTC. The J gene is TRBJ2-1, the V gene TRBV4-1; the D gene is possibly TRBD2 (5 bases). Germline CDR1 is MGHRA and CDR2 is YSYEKL. The CDR3 is made up of 16 amino acids. The V end was cut by 3 bases, the J end by 3 bases, with 15 bases between.

The chain recombines TRBV5-1 with TRBJ1-1, with 12 bases identical to TRBD1. Germline V gene lookup returns CDR1 SGHRS and CDR2 YFSETQ. The V gene end was trimmed by 0 bases and the J gene end by 5 bases; junction bases not matched to a gene: 8. The CDR3 spans 17 residues. The CDR3 nucleotides read TGCGCCAGCAGCTTGGATGGGACAGGGGGCGCGAGTACTGAAGCTTTCTTT. Protein sequence: CASSLDGTGGASTEAFF.

This sequence joins TRBV11-2 and TRBJ2-3; 7 bases agree with TRBD1. The CDR3 totals 15 residues. Germline lookup yields CDR1 SGHAT and CDR2 FQNNGV. V lost 4 bases and J lost 2; bases outside the gene matches: 6. CDR3: CASSSRDSHTDTQYF. DNA of the CDR3: TGTGCCAGCAGCTCCCGGGACAGCCACACAGATACGCAGTATTTT.

The V and J genes are TRBV5-1 and TRBJ1-2; D is undetermined. The V and J ends lost 3 bases and 3 bases respectively, with 9 bases between them. The CDR3 has 13 residues. CDR1 is SGHRS, CDR2 YFSETQ, per germline. The CDR3 coding sequence is TGCGCCAGCAGCTCCGCAGGTGACTATGGCTACACCTTC. Amino acids: CASSSAGDYGYTF.

The rearrangement links TRBV28 to TRBJ1-2; D remains ambiguous. Germline CDR1 is MDHEN and CDR2 is SYDVKM. The CDR3 length is 15 residues. Trimming removed 2 bases from V and 6 bases from J, with 16 bases in between. For the CDR3, the DNA is TGTGCCAGCAGTTTAGTCTCCCGGGATTCCCATGGCTACACCTTC. As protein: CASSLVSRDSHGYTF.

The chain links TRBV12-3 or TRBV12-4 to TRBJ1-2; no definite D call. The CDR3 has 13 residues. Trimming cost V 3 bases and J 7 bases, with 12 bases left between them. As DNA, the CDR3 is TGTGCCAGCAGTTTTGGTAGTGAGGGTGGCTACACCTTC. Amino acid sequence: CASSFGSEGGYTF.

The gene calls are TRBV7-3 and TRBJ2-1; 9 nucleotides agree with TRBD2. J lost 8 bases, V lost 5 bases, and 7 bases had no gene match. The CDR3 extends over 14 amino acids. The germline V gene encodes CDR1 SGHTA and CDR2 FQGTGA. The CDR3 loop is CASSRGRASDEQFF. The CDR3 nucleotides are TGTGCCAGCAGCCGCGGGAGGGCCTCCGATGAGCAGTTCTTC.

This clone was observed a handful of times. The chain employs TRBV19 and TRBJ2-1, with D possibly being TRBD2 (5 bases). The V gene's germline CDR1 is LNHDA and CDR2 SQIVND (reference sequence). The CDR3 loop spans 14 amino acids. Trimming stripped 5 bases from V and 2 bases from J, with 10 bases between. The CDR3 protein is CASSPRGTYNEQFF. As DNA, the CDR3 is TGTGCCAGTAGTCCCCGAGGGACCTACAATGAGCAGTTCTTC.

J is TRBJ1-5 and V is TRBV10-1; maybe TRBD1 (6 bases). The length of the CDR3 is 14 residues. V lost 9 bases and J 5 bases, leaving 17 bases between the germline ends. CDR1 is WNHNN, CDR2 SYGVQD, per germline (reference sequence). CDR3 protein: CASLWTAKDQPQHF. The CDR3 DNA reads as TGCGCCAGTTTATGGACAGCTAAGGATCAGCCCCAGCATTTT.

The J gene is TRBJ2-5, the V gene TRBV30, with a weak D call TRBD1 (5 bases). CDR3 length equals 13 residues. Germline assignment: CDR1 GTSNPN and CDR2 SVGIG (reference sequence). V was shortened by 3 bases and J by 4 bases, with 12 bases between the two germline ends. The CDR3 loop is CAWRRTTVETQYF. The CDR3 DNA reads as TGTGCCTGGAGGAGAACGACAGTAGAGACCCAGTACTTC.

The chain is built from TRBV11-2 and TRBJ2-7; D is perhaps TRBD2 (5 bases). Germline V CDR1 and CDR2: SGHAT, FQNNGV. This CDR3 has 13 amino acids. V gave up 4 bases and J gave up 6 bases, with 13 bases separating them. The CDR3 is CASSSTRVGEQYF. The CDR3 DNA sequence: TGTGCCAGCAGCTCTACTAGAGTTGGCGAGCAGTACTTC.

The rearrangement joins TRBV30 to TRBJ2-1; D unclear. Germline V gene sequence: CDR1 GTSNPN, CDR2 SVGIG (reference sequence). Deletions cut 2 bases from V and 6 bases from J, with 8 bases between. The CDR3 is made up of 12 amino acids. The CDR3 spells CAWSQNSNEQFF. CDR3 in DNA: TGTGCCTGGAGTCAAAATTCCAATGAGCAGTTCTTC.

V and J are TRBV5-1 and TRBJ2-1, with D unresolved. CDR3 length: 12 residues. Germline V gene data show CDR1 as SGHRS and CDR2 as YFSETQ. The V end lost 2 bases, the J end lost 12 bases, and 12 bases lay between the germline ends. This CDR3 reads CASSLPESRQFF. CDR3 DNA: TGCGCCAGCAGCTTACCTGAATCGAGGCAGTTCTTC.

This chain links TRBV2 with TRBJ2-1; tentative D call: TRBD2 (5 bases). V dropped 5 bases and J dropped 8 bases, with 10 bases sitting between them. Germline CDR1 is SNHLY and CDR2 is FYNNEI. The CDR3 length is 12 residues. CDR3 sequence reads: CASSPSSYEQFF. The CDR3 coding sequence is TGTGCCAGCAGTCCATCTAGCTATGAGCAGTTCTTC.

The J gene is TRBJ2-7, the V gene TRBV5-1; D is possibly TRBD1 (5 bases). CDR1 and CDR2 from the germline V gene are SGHRS and YFSETQ. V was clipped by 0 bases and J by 1 base, with 11 bases between them. The CDR3 consists of 15 residues. The CDR3: CASSLEAGLSYEQYF. The DNA of the CDR3 is TGCGCCAGCAGCTTGGAGGCAGGGTTATCCTACGAGCAGTACTTC.

The rearrangement uses TRBV6-5 and TRBJ2-7, with TRBD2 matching 8 bases. The V gene end was trimmed by 6 bases and the J gene end by 7 bases; junction bases not matched to a gene: 11. Germline CDR1 reads MNHEY; CDR2 reads SVGAGI. The CDR3 loop spans 14 amino acids. The CDR3 protein is CASRSGIAGREQYF. In DNA, the CDR3 is TGTGCCAGCAGGTCCGGGATAGCGGGAAGAGAGCAGTACTTC.

This chain links TRBV28 with TRBJ2-7; 7 bases agree with TRBD1. V lost 6 bases, J lost 1 base, and 9 bases stayed unmatched. Germline values: CDR1 MDHEN, CDR2 SYDVKM. The CDR3 is made up of 15 amino acids. CDR3 nucleotides: TGTGCCAGCAGCCTACCGGGACAGCGATCCTACGAGCAGTACTTC. This gives the protein CASSLPGQRSYEQYF.

The CDR3 protein is CASQLDRVNTEAFF. CDR3 nucleotides: TGTGCCAGCCAGTTAGACAGGGTGAACACTGAAGCTTTCTTT. The V call is TRBV6-5, the J call TRBJ1-1; 7 bases match TRBD1. Per germline, CDR1 MNHEY and CDR2 SVGAGI. V trimming: 8 bases; J trimming: 0 bases; junction bases outside the gene matches: 6. The CDR3 extends over 14 amino acids.

The chain is built from TRBV18 and TRBJ1-1; D unclear. CDR3 length: 15 residues. V was cut by 3 bases and J by 3 bases, with 14 bases left in between. Germline V gene lookup returns CDR1 KGHSH and CDR2 LQKENI. As DNA, the CDR3 is TGTGCCAGCTCACCTCTGAAAGGGAGGGACACTGAAGCTTTCTTT. This codes for CASSPLKGRDTEAFF. The full variable domain, its missing parts supplied by reference TRBV18 and TRBJ1-1, is NAGVMQNPRHLVRRRGQEARLRCSPMKGHSHVYWYRQLPEEGLKFMVYLQKENIIDESGMPKERFSAEFPKEGPSILRIQQVVRGDSAAYFCASSPLKGRDTEAFFGQGTRLTVV.

The rearrangement links TRBV11-3 to TRBJ2-5, with 10 bases fitting TRBD2. Per the germline V gene, CDR1 is SGHNT and CDR2 is YENEEA. V lost 8 bases to trimming and J lost 5 bases; unmatched junction nucleotides: 14. This CDR3 spans 16 amino acids. CDR3 residues: CASSLRLAGVRETQYF. The CDR3 DNA reads as TGTGCCAGCTCCCTAAGGCTAGCGGGAGTTCGGGAGACCCAGTACTTC.

J is TRBJ1-5 and V is TRBV10-3; possibly TRBD1 for D (6 bases). CDR3 length equals 12 residues. The V end lost 10 bases, the J end lost 3 bases, and 10 bases lay between the germline ends. CDR1 and CDR2 from the germline V gene are ENHRY and SYGVKD. CDR3 amino acids: CATGTNNQPQHF. The CDR3 region has the DNA TGTGCCACCGGGACAAACAATCAGCCCCAGCATTTT.

The V gene is TRBV30, the J gene TRBJ1-3; D perhaps matches TRBD1 (5 bases). The CDR3 length is 15 residues. V dropped 7 bases and J dropped 0 bases, with 16 bases sitting between them. CDR1 and CDR2 (germline): GTSNPN, SVGIG (reference sequence). In DNA form, the CDR3 reads TGTGCCTTCCCACGGGGGTCCAGCTCTGGAAACACCATATATTTT. Residues: CAFPRGSSSGNTIYF.